These T cell receptor beta chains were read from a single sample in a study of cytotoxic CD8 clonotypes in ibrutinib-treated CLL. Produced via immunoSEQ multiplex PCR; TCRdb's table is partial and in-frame only. The sample lists approximately 84,000 clones; roughly 77% were seen once. This material consisted of PBMCs, taken after 12 months of ibrutinib treatment. The origin of the receptors is a human donor with chronic lymphocytic leukemia. Each CDR3 is given with its conserved first and last residue. The D gene is left open where the match is weak. A row's size may be missing; if present it is once, few, many or a size class.

TRBV28	.	15	TRBJ1-4	once	CASSPGGARREKLFF	TGTGCCAGCAGTCCCGGGGGGGCGCGTCGAGAAAAACTGTTTTTT
TRBV2	.	15	TRBJ2-7	.	CASSGRGTSSYEQYF	TGTGCCAGCAGTGGAAGGGGCACCAGCTCCTACGAGCAGTACTTC
TRBV7-2	TRBD2	15	TRBJ2-3	.	CASSTRGGAGDTQYF	TGTGCCAGCAGCACCCGCGGGGGGGCGGGAGATACGCAGTATTTT
TRBV5-1	.	18	TRBJ2-6	.	CASSLEGGYSSGANVLTF	TGCGCCAGCAGCTTGGAGGGGGGCTACAGCTCTGGGGCCAACGTCCTGACTTTC
TRBV6-6	.	12	TRBJ1-5	few	CASTRTDQPQHF	TGTGCCAGCACCCGGACCGATCAGCCCCAGCATTTT
TRBV5-4	TRBD2	16	TRBJ2-3	.	CASSSGGGPAADTQYF	TGTGCCAGCAGCTCGGGGGGGGGACCCGCCGCGGATACGCAGTATTTT
TRBV2	TRBD1	15	TRBJ2-5	.	CASRGGQGIQETQYF	TGTGCCAGCAGGGGGGGACAGGGGATACAAGAGACCCAGTACTTC
TRBV4-2	.	17	TRBJ2-7	.	CASSQDYRSRIPYEQYF	TGTGCCAGCAGCCAAGACTACCGCTCCCGTATACCCTACGAGCAGTACTTC
TRBV6-4	TRBD2	18	TRBJ2-3	few	CASSDPGGLAGVADTQYF	TGTGCCAGCAGTGACCCAGGGGGACTAGCGGGAGTGGCAGATACGCAGTATTTT
TRBV4-2	TRBD2	15	TRBJ2-7	.	CASSQTTSGGYEQYF	TGTGCCAGCAGCCAAACTACTAGCGGGGGGTACGAGCAGTACTTC
TRBV6-4	.	16	TRBJ1-1	.	CASSGIFGQLNTEAFF	TGTGCCAGCTCAGGGATATTTGGGCAGCTGAACACTGAAGCTTTCTTT
TRBV28	.	13	TRBJ2-4	.	CASTRRPPGIQYF	TGTGCCAGCACGCGGAGGCCCCCCGGCATTCAGTACTTC
TRBV6-5	.	14	TRBJ1-4	.	CASSPSDPNEKLFF	TGTGCCAGCAGCCCCTCGGACCCTAATGAAAAACTGTTTTTT
TRBV7-8	.	17	TRBJ2-6	.	CASSLVAGSSGANVLTF	TGTGCCAGCAGCTTAGTGGCCGGAAGCTCTGGGGCCAACGTCCTGACTTTC
TRBV9	.	13	TRBJ2-3	few	CASSVQIADTQYF	TGTGCCAGCAGCGTACAGATTGCAGATACGCAGTATTTT
TRBV2	.	16	TRBJ2-7	few	CASSEWGDIRSDEQYF	TGTGCCAGCAGTGAGTGGGGGGACATCAGGAGCGACGAGCAGTACTTC
TRBV18	TRBD1	14	TRBJ1-1	.	CASSPWDRGTEAFF	TGTGCCAGCTCACCGTGGGACAGGGGCACTGAAGCTTTCTTT
TRBV28	.	13	TRBJ1-1	.	CASSRPGGTEAFF	TGTGCCAGCAGCCGACCTGGGGGGACTGAAGCTTTCTTT
TRBV6-5	.	15	TRBJ1-2	.	CASSYSGPTVYGYTF	TGTGCCAGCAGTTACTCGGGCCCAACCGTCTATGGCTACACCTTC
TRBV5-1	TRBD1	14	TRBJ1-2	once	CASSPPRGPEGYTF	TGCGCCAGCAGCCCGCCCAGGGGGCCCGAGGGCTACACCTTC
TRBV7-9	.	14	TRBJ1-1	many	CASTPSGPPGGAFF	TGTGCCAGCACCCCCTCGGGGCCCCCGGGGGGAGCTTTCTTT
TRBV5-5	.	12	TRBJ2-5	.	CASSSHPGTQYF	TGTGCCAGCAGCTCCCACCCGGGGACCCAGTACTTC
TRBV21-1	.	14	TRBJ1-5	.	CASTLGGWGQPQHF	TGTGCCAGCACTCTCGGGGGGTGGGGTCAGCCCCAGCATTTT
TRBV2	TRBD2	15	TRBJ2-2	few	CASPGTGRDTGELFF	TGTGCCAGCCCTGGTACGGGGAGGGACACCGGGGAGCTGTTTTTT
TRBV7-2	.	15	TRBJ2-1	.	CASSPNIGGGDEQFF	TGTGCCAGCAGCCCCAATATTGGGGGCGGCGATGAGCAGTTCTTC
TRBV28	.	15	TRBJ2-7	.	CASSPRGGGRGEQYF	TGTGCCAGCAGCCCCCGAGGGGGGGGGCGGGGGGAGCAGTACTTC
TRBV29-1	.	14	TRBJ1-1	.	CSVDRRGARTEAFF	TGCAGCGTTGATCGTCGGGGGGCGAGGACTGAAGCTTTCTTT
TRBV4-3	TRBD1	15	TRBJ2-3	.	CASSQVGTGQDTQYF	TGCGCCAGCAGCCAAGTGGGGACAGGGCAAGATACGCAGTATTTT
TRBV29-1	.	13	TRBJ1-1	many	CSGTGPMNTEAFF	TGCAGCGGAACGGGGCCTATGAACACTGAAGCTTTCTTT